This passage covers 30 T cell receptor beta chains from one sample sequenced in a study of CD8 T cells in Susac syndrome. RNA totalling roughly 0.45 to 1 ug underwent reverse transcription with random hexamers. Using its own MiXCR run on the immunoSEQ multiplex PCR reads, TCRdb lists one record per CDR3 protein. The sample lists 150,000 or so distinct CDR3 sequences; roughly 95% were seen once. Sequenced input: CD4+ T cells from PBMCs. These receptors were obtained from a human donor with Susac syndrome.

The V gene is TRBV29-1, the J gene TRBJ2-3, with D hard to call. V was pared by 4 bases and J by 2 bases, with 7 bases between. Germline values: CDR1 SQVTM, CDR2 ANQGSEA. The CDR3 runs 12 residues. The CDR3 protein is CSVASSTDTQYF. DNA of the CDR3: TGCAGCGTTGCCAGCTCCACAGATACGCAGTATTTT.

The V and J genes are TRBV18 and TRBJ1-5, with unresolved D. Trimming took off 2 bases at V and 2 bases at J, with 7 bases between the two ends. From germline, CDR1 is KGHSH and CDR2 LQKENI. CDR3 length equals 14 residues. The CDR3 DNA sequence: TGTGCCAGCTCACCAGTGGACGGCAATCAGCCCCAGCATTTT. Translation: CASSPVDGNQPQHF. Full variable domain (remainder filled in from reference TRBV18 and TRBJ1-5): NAGVMQNPRHLVRRRGQEARLRCSPMKGHSHVYWYRQLPEEGLKFMVYLQKENIIDESGMPKERFSAEFPKEGPSILRIQQVVRGDSAAYFCASSPVDGNQPQHFGDGTRLSIL.

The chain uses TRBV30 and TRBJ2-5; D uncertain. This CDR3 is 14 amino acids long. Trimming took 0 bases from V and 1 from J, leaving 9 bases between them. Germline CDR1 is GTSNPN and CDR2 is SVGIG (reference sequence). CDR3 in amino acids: CAWSVGTSQETQYF. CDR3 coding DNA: TGTGCCTGGAGTGTGGGCACCTCCCAAGAGACCCAGTACTTC. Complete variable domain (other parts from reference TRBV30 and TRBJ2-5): SQTIHQWPATLVQPVGSPLSLECTVEGTSNPNLYWYRQAAGRGLQLLFYSVGIGQISSEVPQNLSASRPQDRQFILSSKKLLLSDSGFYLCAWSVGTSQETQYFGPGTRLLVL.

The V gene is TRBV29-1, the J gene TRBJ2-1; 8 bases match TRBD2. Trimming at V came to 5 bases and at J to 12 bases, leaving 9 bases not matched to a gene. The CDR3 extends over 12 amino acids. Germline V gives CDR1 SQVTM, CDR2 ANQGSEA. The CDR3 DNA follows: TGCAGCGTTTATCTAGCGGGTACTTGGCAGTTCTTC. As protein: CSVYLAGTWQFF.

Here the CDR3 reads CAWSFRDRGRNGNTIYF. CDR3 in DNA: TGTGCCTGGAGCTTCCGGGACAGGGGTCGTAATGGAAACACCATATATTTT. V and J are TRBV30 and TRBJ1-3; 10 nucleotides agree with TRBD1. The CDR3 sequence is 17 residues long. Germline V CDR1 and CDR2: GTSNPN, SVGIG (reference sequence). Germline trimming cut 3 bases from V and 3 bases from J; bases unmatched to any gene: 11.

CDR3 sequence (DNA): TGTGCCAGCAGTGTCCCCAGGCGGGGGGCAAAGACTGAAGCTTTCTTT. This encodes CASSVPRRGAKTEAFF. The J gene is TRBJ1-1, the V gene TRBV6-2 or TRBV6-3, with D possibly being TRBD1 (6 bases). The V end was cut by 5 bases, the J end by 5 bases, with 21 bases between. CDR3 length: 16 amino acids. Germline V gene data show CDR1 as MNHEY and CDR2 as SVGEGT.

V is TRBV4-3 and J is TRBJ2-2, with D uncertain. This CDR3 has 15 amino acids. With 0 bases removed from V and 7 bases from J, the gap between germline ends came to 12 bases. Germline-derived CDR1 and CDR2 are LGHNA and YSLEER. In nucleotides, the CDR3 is TGCGCCAGCAGCCAAGATCCCAGCTATGGCGGGGAGCTGTTTTTT. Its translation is CASSQDPSYGGELFF.

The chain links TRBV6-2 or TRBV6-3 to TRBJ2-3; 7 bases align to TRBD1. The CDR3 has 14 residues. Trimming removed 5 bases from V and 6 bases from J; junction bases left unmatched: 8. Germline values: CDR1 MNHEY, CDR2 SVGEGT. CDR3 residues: CASSPTGAQDTQYF. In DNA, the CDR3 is TGTGCCAGCAGTCCCACAGGGGCGCAGGATACGCAGTATTTT.

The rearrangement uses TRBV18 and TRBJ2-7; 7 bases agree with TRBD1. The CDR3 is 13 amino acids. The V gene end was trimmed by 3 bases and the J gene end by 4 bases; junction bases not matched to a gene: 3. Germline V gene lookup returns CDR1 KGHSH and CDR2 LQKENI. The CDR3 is CASSPKTGYEQYV. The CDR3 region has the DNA TGTGCCAGCTCACCCAAGACAGGGTACGAGCAGTACGTC.

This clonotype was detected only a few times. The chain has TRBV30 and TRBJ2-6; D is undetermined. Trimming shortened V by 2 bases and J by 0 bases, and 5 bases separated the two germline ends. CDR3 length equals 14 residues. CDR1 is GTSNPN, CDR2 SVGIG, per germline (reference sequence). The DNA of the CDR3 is TGTGCCTGGAGTTTGCCCTCTGGGGCCAACGTCCTGACTTTC. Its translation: CAWSLPSGANVLTF.

This chain's CDR3 is CAWSQHYGYTF. CDR3 DNA: TGTGCCTGGAGCCAGCACTATGGCTACACCTTC. The rearrangement uses TRBV30 and TRBJ1-2; D gene uncertain. The germline V and J ends were trimmed by 3 bases and 3 bases, with 5 bases remaining between them. The length of the CDR3 is 11 residues. The germline V gene encodes CDR1 GTSNPN and CDR2 SVGIG (reference sequence).

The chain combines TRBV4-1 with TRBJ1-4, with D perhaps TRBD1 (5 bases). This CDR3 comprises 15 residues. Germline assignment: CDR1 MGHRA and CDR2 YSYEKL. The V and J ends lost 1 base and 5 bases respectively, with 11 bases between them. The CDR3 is CASSQAGRGNEKLFF. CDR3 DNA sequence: TGCGCCAGCAGCCAAGCCGGCCGGGGGAATGAAAAACTGTTTTTT.

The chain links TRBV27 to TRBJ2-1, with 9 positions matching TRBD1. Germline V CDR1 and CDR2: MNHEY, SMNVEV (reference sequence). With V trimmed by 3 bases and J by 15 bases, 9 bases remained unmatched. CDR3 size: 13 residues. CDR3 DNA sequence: TGTGCCAGCAGTTTCCAAGACACAGGGGGCATGTTCTTC. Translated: CASSFQDTGGMFF.

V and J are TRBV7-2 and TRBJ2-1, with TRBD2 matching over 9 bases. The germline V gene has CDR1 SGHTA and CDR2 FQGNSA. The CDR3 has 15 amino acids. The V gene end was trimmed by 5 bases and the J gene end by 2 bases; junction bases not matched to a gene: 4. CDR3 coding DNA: TGTGCCAGCAGCCCATCTAGCGGGGCCTACAATGAGCAGTTCTTC. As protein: CASSPSSGAYNEQFF.

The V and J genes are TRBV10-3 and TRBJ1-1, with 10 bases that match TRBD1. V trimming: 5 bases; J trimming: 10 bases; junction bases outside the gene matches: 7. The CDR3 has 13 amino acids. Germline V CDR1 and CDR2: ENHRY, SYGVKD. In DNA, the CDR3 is TGTGCCATCAGTCAATCCGGGACAGGGGCAGCTTTCTTT. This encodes CAISQSGTGAAFF.

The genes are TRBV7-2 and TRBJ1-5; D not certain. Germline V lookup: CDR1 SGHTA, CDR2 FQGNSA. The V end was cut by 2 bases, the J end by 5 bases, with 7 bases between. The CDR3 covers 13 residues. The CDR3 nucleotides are TGTGCCAGCAGCTTAAGGGAAGATCAGCCCCAGCATTTT. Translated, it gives CASSLREDQPQHF.

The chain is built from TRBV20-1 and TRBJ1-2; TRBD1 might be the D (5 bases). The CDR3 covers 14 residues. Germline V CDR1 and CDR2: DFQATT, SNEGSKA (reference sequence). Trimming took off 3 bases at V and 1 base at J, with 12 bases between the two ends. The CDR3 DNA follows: TGCAGTGCTAGCATCAGGGCGCGTAACTATGGCTACACCTTC. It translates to CSASIRARNYGYTF.

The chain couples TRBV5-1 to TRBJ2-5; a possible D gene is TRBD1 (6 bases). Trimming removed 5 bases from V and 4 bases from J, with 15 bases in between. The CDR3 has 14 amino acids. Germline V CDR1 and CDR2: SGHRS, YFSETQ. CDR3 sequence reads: CASRQGPSRETQYF. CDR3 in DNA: TGCGCCAGCAGACAGGGACCTTCCCGAGAGACCCAGTACTTC.

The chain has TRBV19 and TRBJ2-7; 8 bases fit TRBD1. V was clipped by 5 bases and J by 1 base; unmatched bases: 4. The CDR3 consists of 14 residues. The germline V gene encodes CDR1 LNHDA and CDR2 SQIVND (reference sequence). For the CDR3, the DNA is TGTGCCAGTAGTCCGACAGGGGATTCCTACGAGCAGTACTTC. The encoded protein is CASSPTGDSYEQYF.

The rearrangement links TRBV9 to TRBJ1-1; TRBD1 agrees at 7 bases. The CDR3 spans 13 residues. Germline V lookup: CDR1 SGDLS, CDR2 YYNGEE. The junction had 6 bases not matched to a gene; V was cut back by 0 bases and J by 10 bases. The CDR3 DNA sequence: TGTGCCAGCAGCGTAGCTGCAGGGGGGGGAGCTTTCTTT. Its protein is CASSVAAGGGAFF.

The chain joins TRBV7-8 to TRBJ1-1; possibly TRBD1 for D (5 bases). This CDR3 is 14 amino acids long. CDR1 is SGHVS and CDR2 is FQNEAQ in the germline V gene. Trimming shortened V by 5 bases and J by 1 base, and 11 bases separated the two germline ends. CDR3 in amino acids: CASSPRGENTEAFF. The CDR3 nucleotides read TGTGCCAGCAGCCCCCGGGGGGAGAACACTGAAGCTTTCTTT.

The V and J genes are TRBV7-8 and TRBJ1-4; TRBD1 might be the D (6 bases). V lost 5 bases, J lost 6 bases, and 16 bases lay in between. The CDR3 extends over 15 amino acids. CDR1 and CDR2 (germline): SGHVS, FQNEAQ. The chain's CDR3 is CASSIRTGRDEKLFF. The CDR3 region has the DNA TGTGCCAGCAGCATCAGAACAGGGAGGGATGAAAAACTGTTTTTT.

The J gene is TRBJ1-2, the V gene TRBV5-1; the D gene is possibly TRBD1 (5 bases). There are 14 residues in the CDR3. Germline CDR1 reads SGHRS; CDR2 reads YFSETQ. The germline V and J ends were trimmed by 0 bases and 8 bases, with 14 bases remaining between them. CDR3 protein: CASSLGDRGGGYTF. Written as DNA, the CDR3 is TGCGCCAGCAGCTTGGGAGACAGAGGTGGAGGCTACACCTTC.

DNA of the CDR3: TGTGCCTGGAGTGTTGGCCCCTACGAGCAGTACTTC. Residues: CAWSVGPYEQYF. The chain recombines TRBV30 with TRBJ2-7; D not certain. CDR3 length: 12 amino acids. CDR1 GTSNPN and CDR2 SVGIG come from the germline V gene (reference sequence). Trimming stripped 0 bases from V and 2 bases from J, with 5 bases between.

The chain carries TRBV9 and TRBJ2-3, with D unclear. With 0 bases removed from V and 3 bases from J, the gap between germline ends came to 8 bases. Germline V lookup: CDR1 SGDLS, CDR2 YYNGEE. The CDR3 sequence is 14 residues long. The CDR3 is CASSVGLGTDTQYF. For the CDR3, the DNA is TGTGCCAGCAGCGTAGGTCTGGGAACAGATACGCAGTATTTT.

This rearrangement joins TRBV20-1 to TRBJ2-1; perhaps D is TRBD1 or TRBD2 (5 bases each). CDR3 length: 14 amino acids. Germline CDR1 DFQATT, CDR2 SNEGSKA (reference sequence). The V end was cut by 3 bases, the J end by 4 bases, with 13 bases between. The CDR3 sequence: CSASRGPQYNEQFF. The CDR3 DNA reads TGCAGTGCTAGTCGGGGACCACAATACAATGAGCAGTTCTTC.

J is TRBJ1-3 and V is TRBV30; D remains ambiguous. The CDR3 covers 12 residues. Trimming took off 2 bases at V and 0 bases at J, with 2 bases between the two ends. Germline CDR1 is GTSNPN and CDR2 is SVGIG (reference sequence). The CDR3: CAWSSSGNTIYF. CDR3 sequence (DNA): TGTGCCTGGAGTAGCTCTGGAAACACCATATATTTT.

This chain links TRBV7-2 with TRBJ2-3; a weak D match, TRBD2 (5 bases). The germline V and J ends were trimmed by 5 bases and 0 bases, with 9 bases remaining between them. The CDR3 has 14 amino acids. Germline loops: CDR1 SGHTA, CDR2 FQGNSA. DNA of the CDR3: TGTGCCAGCAGCCCACTAGAGAGCACAGATACGCAGTATTTT. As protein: CASSPLESTDTQYF.

In DNA, the CDR3 is TGTGCCAGCAGCCCGAAAGGGGGAGACACTGAAGCTTTCTTT. This translates into CASSPKGGDTEAFF. The genes are TRBV27 and TRBJ1-1, with D possibly matching TRBD1 (6 bases). This CDR3 spans 14 amino acids. Germline values: CDR1 MNHEY, CDR2 SMNVEV (reference sequence). Between the trimmed V and J ends, which lost 6 bases and 3 bases, there was a span of 14 bases.

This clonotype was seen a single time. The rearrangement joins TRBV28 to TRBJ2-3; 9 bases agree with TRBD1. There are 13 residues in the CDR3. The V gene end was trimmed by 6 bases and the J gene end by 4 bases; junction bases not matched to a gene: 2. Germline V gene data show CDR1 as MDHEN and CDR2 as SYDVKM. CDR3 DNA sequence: TGTGCCAGCAGCACAGGGGGCCCAGATACGCAGTATTTT. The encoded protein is CASSTGGPDTQYF.